Included here is one T cell receptor beta chain sequence, with context. The data stem from a study of cytomegalovirus exposure and HLA in healthy donors. Use of 60 Vbeta and 13 Jbeta primers characterized the PCR. Repertoires were generated with immunoSEQ multiplex PCR, while TCRdb's copy carries only in-frame clones and drops some. The sample has over 100,000 clones; the top ten hold 1.5% to 2%. Germline V gene data show CDR1 as MDHEN and CDR2 as SYDVKM. CDR3 length equals 15 residues. Trimming took off 4 bases at V and 3 bases at J, with 16 bases between the two ends. The receptor comes from a man younger than 35 in good health and CMV-seronegative. The sequencing sample was made of PBMCs. The rearrangement links TRBV28 to TRBJ2-7; tentative D call: TRBD1 (6 bases). The CDR3 region is CASSSASTGNYEQYF. The CDR3 DNA reads TGTGCCAGCAGTTCGGCGTCCACAGGGAACTACGAGCAGTACTTC. Filled out from reference TRBV28 and TRBJ2-7, the complete variable domain reads DVKVTQSSRYLVKRTGEKVFLECVQDMDHENMFWYRQDPGLGLRLIYFSYDVKMKEKGDIPEGYSVSREKKERFSLILESASTNQTSMYLCASSSASTGNYEQYFGPGTRLTVT.